A selection of T cell receptor beta chains follows, all from one sample in a study of beta chain features in type 1 diabetes. The method was immunoSEQ multiplex PCR; TCRdb's version includes in-frame clones alone and lacks a portion of them. Of 310,000 or so clones listed, 15% are singletons. The specimen sequenced was naive CD4+ T cells from blood. These receptors originate from a man between 18 and 29 years old with type 1 diabetes. CDR3s include the opening cysteine and the closing phenylalanine or tryptophan. Each record gives: clone size, J gene, CDR3 length, V gene, D gene, CDR3 protein, CDR3 DNA. A D gene is named only where the DNA matches it firmly. Clone size is stated in some rows and not others, as once, few, many or a class when expanded.

size: -; J: TRBJ1-5; length: 13; V: TRBV10-3; D: -; CDR3: CAIRGGGNQPQHF; DNA: TGTGCCATCAGGGGGGGAGGCAATCAGCCCCAGCATTTT
size: few; J: TRBJ1-1; length: 13; V: TRBV30; D: TRBD1; CDR3: CAWTGQPNTEAFF; DNA: TGTGCCTGGACGGGACAGCCAAACACTGAAGCTTTCTTT
size: -; J: TRBJ1-1; length: 11; V: TRBV29-1; D: -; CDR3: CSVGQARGAFF; DNA: TGCAGCGTTGGACAGGCGAGGGGAGCTTTCTTT
size: many; J: TRBJ2-1; length: 12; V: TRBV29-1; D: -; CDR3: CSGTPAYNEQFF; DNA: TGCAGCGGGACTCCAGCCTACAATGAGCAGTTCTTC
size: -; J: TRBJ2-5; length: 16; V: TRBV28; D: TRBD2; CDR3: CASSPELAGTQETQYF; DNA: TGTGCCAGCAGTCCGGAGCTAGCGGGCACTCAAGAGACCCAGTACTTC
size: -; J: TRBJ2-1; length: 16; V: TRBV27; D: TRBD2; CDR3: CASTATRGGRANEQFF; DNA: TGTGCCAGCACCGCCACACGTGGCGGGAGGGCCAATGAGCAGTTCTTC
size: few; J: TRBJ1-5; length: 15; V: TRBV7-9; D: -; CDR3: CASSLYRTDNQPQHF; DNA: TGTGCCAGCAGCTTATATCGGACAGACAATCAGCCCCAGCATTTT
size: few; J: TRBJ2-7; length: 15; V: TRBV28; D: TRBD2; CDR3: CASRKTTSGAYEQYF; DNA: TGTGCCAGCAGAAAGACGACTAGCGGGGCTTACGAGCAGTACTTC
size: once; J: TRBJ2-7; length: 14; V: TRBV16; D: -; CDR3: CVSTPRREAYEQYF; DNA: TGTGTCAGCACCCCACGGAGGGAGGCCTACGAGCAGTACTTC
size: few; J: TRBJ1-1; length: 11; V: TRBV5-6; D: -; CDR3: CASSLKREAFF; DNA: TGTGCCAGCAGCTTGAAGAGGGAAGCTTTCTTT
size: -; J: TRBJ2-7; length: 16; V: TRBV5-1; D: TRBD1; CDR3: CASSRGGTGDAYEQYF; DNA: TGCGCCAGCTCCCGCGGCGGGACAGGGGATGCATACGAGCAGTACTTC
size: few; J: TRBJ1-1; length: 14; V: TRBV5-1; D: -; CDR3: CASSSHRVSTEAFF; DNA: TGCGCCAGCAGCTCACACAGGGTCAGCACTGAAGCTTTCTTT
size: -; J: TRBJ1-2; length: 16; V: TRBV4-3; D: TRBD1; CDR3: CASSQDLGQPFYGYTF; DNA: TGCGCCAGCAGCCAAGACCTGGGACAGCCCTTCTATGGCTACACCTTC
size: few; J: TRBJ1-2; length: 12; V: TRBV30; D: TRBD1; CDR3: CAWNRGNYGYTF; DNA: TGTGCCTGGAACAGGGGGAACTATGGCTACACCTTC
size: -; J: TRBJ2-1; length: 14; V: TRBV28; D: -; CDR3: CASITQSSYNEQFF; DNA: TGTGCCAGCATCACTCAATCCTCCTACAATGAGCAGTTCTTC
size: few; J: TRBJ2-3; length: 13; V: TRBV28; D: -; CDR3: CACLNPSADTQYF; DNA: TGTGCCTGCTTAAACCCGTCCGCGGATACGCAGTATTTT